This T cell receptor beta chain was sequenced in a study of blood T cell repertoires in COVID-19. Study details: The United States, Italy and Spain were the sources of the acute and convalescent COVID-19 samples. PBMCs, B-cell-depleted T cells, or T cells were the source of the cDNA or gDNA that made up the material.

Under the authors' procedure: Reference gene primer amplification gave nucleated cell count estimates. Assay: immunoSEQ multiplex PCR; the TCRdb copy retains only in-frame clones and omits some. Clone size and the V and J calls come from that table; the DNA yielded D and trimming. Here the sample spans 200,000 to 250,000 clones, nearly 90% being singletons. CDR3 length equals 16 residues. With 2 bases removed from V and 7 bases from J, the gap between germline ends came to 18 bases. The germline V gene encodes CDR1 SGHTA and CDR2 FQGNSA. This clonotype was obtained from a young woman who had recovered from COVID-19. V usage is TRBV7-2 and J usage is TRBJ2-1, with TRBD2 as a possible D gene (5 bases). Sequencing used peripheral blood. The CDR3 nucleotides are TGTGCCAGCAGCTTATGGGCAGCTCACCCGGGAAATGAGCAGTTCTTC. It translates to CASSLWAAHPGNEQFF.